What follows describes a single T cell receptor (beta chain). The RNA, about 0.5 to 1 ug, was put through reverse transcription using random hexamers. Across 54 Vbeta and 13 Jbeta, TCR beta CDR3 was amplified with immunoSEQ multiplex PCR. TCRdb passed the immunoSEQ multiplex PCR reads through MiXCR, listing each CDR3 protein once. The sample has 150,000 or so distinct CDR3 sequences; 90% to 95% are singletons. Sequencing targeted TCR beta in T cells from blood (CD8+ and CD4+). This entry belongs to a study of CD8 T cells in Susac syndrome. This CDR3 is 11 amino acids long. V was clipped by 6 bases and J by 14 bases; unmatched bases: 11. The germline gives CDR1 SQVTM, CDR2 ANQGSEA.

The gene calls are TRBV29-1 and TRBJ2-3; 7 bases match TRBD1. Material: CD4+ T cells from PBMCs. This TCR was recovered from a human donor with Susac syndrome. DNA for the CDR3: TGCAGCGTCTGGACAGGACCAAACGTGTATTTT. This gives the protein CSVWTGPNVYF.